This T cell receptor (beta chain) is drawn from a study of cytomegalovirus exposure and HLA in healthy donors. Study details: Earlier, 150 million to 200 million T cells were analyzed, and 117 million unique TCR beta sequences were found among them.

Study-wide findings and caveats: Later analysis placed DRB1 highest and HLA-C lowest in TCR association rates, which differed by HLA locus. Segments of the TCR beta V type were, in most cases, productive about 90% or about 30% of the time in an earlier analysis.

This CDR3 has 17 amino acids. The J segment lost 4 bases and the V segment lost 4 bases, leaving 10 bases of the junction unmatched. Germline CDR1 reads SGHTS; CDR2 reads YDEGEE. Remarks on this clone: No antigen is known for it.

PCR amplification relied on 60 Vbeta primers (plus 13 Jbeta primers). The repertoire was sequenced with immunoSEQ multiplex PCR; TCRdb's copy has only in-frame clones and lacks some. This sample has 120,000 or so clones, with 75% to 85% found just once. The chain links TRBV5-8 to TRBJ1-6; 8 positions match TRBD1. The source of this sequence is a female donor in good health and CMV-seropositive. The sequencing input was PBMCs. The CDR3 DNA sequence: TGTGCCAGCAGCATTGGGTCGGGACAGGTGTATAATTCACCCCTCCACTTT. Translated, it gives CASSIGSGQVYNSPLHF.